This T cell receptor beta chain came from a study of CD4 T cells in relation to SARS-CoV-2 and coronaviruses. Overall study results and limits: Samples before the pandemic and after infection were not matched within any donor. In 55% to 75% of donors, memory CD4+ clonotypes crossrecognized SARS-CoV-2 and at least one common cold coronavirus spike.

Unexposed donor CD4+ T cells date from about 2011-2018, before the COVID-19 pandemic. This CDR3 spans 15 amino acids. The V gene's germline CDR1 is KGHDR and CDR2 SFDVKD. Trimming cost V 8 bases and J 7 bases; bases outside gene matches: 11. Sequenced by immunoSEQ multiplex PCR; TCRdb stores in-frame clones only, minus some. The sample shows approximately 70,000 clones, 85% to 95% of them seen only once. With respect to this clone: Its cognate antigen is unknown.

This chain uses TRBV24-1 with TRBJ2-1; 9 bases line up with TRBD2. The source material was naive CD4+ T cells from PBMCs. Subset meaning: naive CD4+ T cells isolated by negative enrichment. This sequence was found in a human donor in good health. As DNA, the CDR3 is TGTGCCACCAAATTAGGAGCGGGGGGAGGGAATGAGCAGTTCTTC. Translated: CATKLGAGGGNEQFF.